This entry features one T cell receptor (beta chain) sequence. This record comes from a study of blood T cell repertoires in COVID-19. Study-level information: PBMCs, B-cell-depleted T cells, or T cells were the source of the cDNA or gDNA that made up the material.

Trimming removed 0 bases at V and 0 bases at J, with 9 bases between. This CDR3 has 15 amino acids. Germline lookup yields CDR1 SGDLS and CDR2 YYNGEE. As handled by the study authors: Reference gene primer amplification in the assay estimated nucleated cell counts. Measured with immunoSEQ multiplex PCR; TCRdb has only the in-frame clones, and not every one. V, J and clone size derive from that table, while D and trimming were established from the DNA sequence. This sample carries 250,000 to 400,000 clones, around 88% of them seen once, and the ten largest clones take 1.5% to 2%. The sequence derives from a woman aged 25 to 45 with COVID-19, enrolled during active disease. The sample was peripheral blood. The chain uses TRBV9 and TRBJ1-1, with D possibly TRBD1 on 6 matching bases. The CDR3 region has the DNA TGTGCCAGCAGCGTAGTCAGGGGCCTGAACACTGAAGCTTTCTTT. This codes for CASSVVRGLNTEAFF.